Listed below are T cell receptor beta chains from one sample, sequenced in a study. Each CDR3 protein is one row after TCRdb ran MiXCR on the 5' RACE reads. Of over 50,000 distinct CDR3 sequences listed, approximately 25% were seen once; the top ten hold 3.2%. Sequencing was done on a sample of tumor-infiltrating naive CD4+ T cells sorted from the breast tumor. All receptors come from a female donor with breast cancer. Both conserved end residues are trimmed from each CDR3.

TRBV9 ASSAHWGGGETQY
TRBV6-1 ASSDPTATTYEQH
TRBV7-2 ASSSYQGSGNTIY
TRBV10-3 AIRTDSSYEQY
TRBV7-8 ASGTSGNIIY
TRBV20-1 SARAGGSSYNEQF
TRBV4-1 ASSQGPRNYGYT
TRBV20-1 SARDGSGRGLNEQF
TRBV3-1 ASSHLRSYEQY
TRBV4-1 ASSHYLTGGSRTDTQY
TRBV7-9 ASRSQGAVGTYGYT
TRBV6-6 ASSKRDSRLGEAF
TRBV3-1 ASSQGQGLTGELF
TRBV4-2 ASSQESPRLLTGELF
TRBV15 ATSREPGGEETQY
TRBV7-9 ASCLGGANVLT
TRBV5-4 ASLPAGGYYNEQF
TRBV6-5 ASSYGGTGAKNIQY
TRBV29-1 SVTHPGGVRETQY
TRBV24-1 ATQGSNTEAF
TRBV12-3/TRBV12-4 ASSLGSGYTAQH
TRBV5-1 ASSAGQSTAFEAF
TRBV3-1 ASSQRQGPTEGYT
TRBV7-9 ASSLTGGHGYT
TRBV28 ASSFLQGQETQY
TRBV6-2/TRBV6-3 ASSSQGGPTEAF
TRBV7-2 ASSPSGGLAGGTDTQY
TRBV2 ASSKTYQQF
TRBV11-2 ASRLAGAETQY
TRBV7-2 ASSLFTETIY
TRBV7-9 ASSLTGTAMNTEAF
TRBV7-2 ASSFRAPYSPLH
TRBV7-9 ASSPLEGGAF
TRBV20-1 SATPPGGQAQH
TRBV15 ATSRQGMNEQF